There are many counts of the clone carrying this T cell receptor (beta chain). RNA transcripts were the template for amplifying TCR beta CDR3 regions. Researchers ran a first-round RT-PCR on the TCR CDR3 using the HTBI primer set. TCRdb independently ran MiXCR on the multiplex PCR reads; one entry per CDR3 protein. This sample has around 600,000 distinct CDR3 sequences, with roughly 15% found just once. Ophthalmopathy in the patients scored at least 3 on Clinical Activity Score and at least 4 on NOSPECS grade, lasting under 3 months. PBMCs were collected from an approximately 10 ml volume of fresh peripheral blood. This specimen belongs to a study of T cells in Graves' hyperthyroidism and ophthalmopathy. Study information: Peripheral blood was collected at initial diagnosis, before any treatment.

CDR3 length equals 15 residues. Germline V gene data show CDR1 as MNHEY and CDR2 as SMNVEV (reference sequence). The ends were cut back, 5 bases at V and 5 bases at J, with 18 bases in the middle. The sequence was obtained from a woman between 50 and 59 years old with Graves' ophthalmopathy. Material: blood. The chain carries TRBV27 and TRBJ1-2, with a tentative D call TRBD1 (6 bases). The CDR3 loop reads CASSPTTDRKYGYTF. For the CDR3, the DNA is TGTGCCAGCAGTCCCACGACGGACAGAAAATATGGCTACACCTTC.